This T cell receptor beta chain was sequenced in a study of PD-L1 blockade in urothelial cancer. This CDR3 is 13 amino acids long. CDR1 is KGHSH and CDR2 is LQKENI in the germline V gene. The V gene lost 2 bases and the J gene lost 4 bases, with 9 bases spanning the gap. Only in-frame clones appear in the TCRdb table, and some are missing; sequencing was by immunoSEQ multiplex PCR. The table records some 50,000 clones, around 90% of them present only once. Documented time point: pretreatment peripheral blood. The sample was PBMCs, taken around atezolizumab (anti-PD-L1) treatment. The chain employs TRBV18 and TRBJ2-7; a possible D gene is TRBD2 (6 bases). This TCR came from a woman aged 55-70 years with urothelial cancer. CDR3 in DNA: TGTGCCAGCTCACCAATGGGGGGATACGAGCAGTACTTC. This translates into CASSPMGGYEQYF. The full variable domain, with the rest looked up from reference TRBV18 and TRBJ2-7, is NAGVMQNPRHLVRRRGQEARLRCSPMKGHSHVYWYRQLPEEGLKFMVYLQKENIIDESGMPKERFSAEFPKEGPSILRIQQVVRGDSAAYFCASSPMGGYEQYFGPGTRLTVT.